This T cell receptor beta chain derives from a study of early T cells in non-severe SARS-CoV-2 infection. Looking at the study overall: The authors sequenced bulk RNA from unsorted whole blood, leaving chains unpaired. Study findings and constraints: Clonotype matching in VDJdb favored anti-spike CD8 responses and did not capture private and CD4 specificities.

Comment on this clonotype: Its antigen is unidentified.

The CDR3 extends over 15 amino acids. J gave up 1 base and V 6 bases, and 4 bases lay outside the gene matches. Germline V gives CDR1 SNHLY, CDR2 FYNNEI. Individual cDNA molecules carried attached unique molecular identifiers. TCRdb ran MiXCR on the 5' RACE reads and lists one entry per CDR3 protein. This sample has around 70,000 distinct CDR3 sequences; roughly 10% occur once, and the top ten carry around 6.6%. Sequencing used whole blood. The receptor's source is an adult who was a healthcare worker with PCR-confirmed SARS-CoV-2 infection or an uninfected control (not recorded which). V usage is TRBV2 and J usage is TRBJ2-2; 8 bases align to TRBD2. CDR3 sequence reads: CASRAGDLNTGELFF. The CDR3 coding sequence is TGTGCCAGCAGAGCGGGAGACTTGAACACCGGGGAGCTGTTTTTT. The variable domain in full, completed from reference TRBV2 and TRBJ2-2, reads EPEVTQTPSHQVTQMGQEVILRCVPISNHLYFYWYRQILGQKVEFLVSFYNNEISEKSEIFDDQFSVERPDGSNFTLKIRSTKLEDSAMYFCASRAGDLNTGELFFGEGSRLTVL.